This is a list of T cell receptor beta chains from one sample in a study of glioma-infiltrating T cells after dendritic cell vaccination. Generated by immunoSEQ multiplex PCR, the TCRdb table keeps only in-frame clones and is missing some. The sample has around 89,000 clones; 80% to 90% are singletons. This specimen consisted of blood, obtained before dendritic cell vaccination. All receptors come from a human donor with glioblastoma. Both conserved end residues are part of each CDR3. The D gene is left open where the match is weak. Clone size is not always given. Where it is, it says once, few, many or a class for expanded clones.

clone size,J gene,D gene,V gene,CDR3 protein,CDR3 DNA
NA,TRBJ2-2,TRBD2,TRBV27,CASSLRTTGTSGTNTGELFF,TGTGCCAGCAGTTTACGCACTACCGGGACTAGCGGCACGAACACCGGGGAGCTGTTTTTT
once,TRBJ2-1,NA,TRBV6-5,CASSYSGGRYNEQFF,TGTGCCAGCAGTTACTCGGGTGGGCGCTACAATGAGCAGTTCTTC
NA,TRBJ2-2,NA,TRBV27,CASSLFPQYPRGATGELFF,TGTGCCAGCAGTTTATTCCCACAATACCCGCGCGGCGCGACCGGGGAGCTGTTTTTT
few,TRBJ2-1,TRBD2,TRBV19,CASSTLAGGYNEQFF,TGTGCCAGTAGTACCTTAGCGGGAGGCTACAATGAGCAGTTCTTC
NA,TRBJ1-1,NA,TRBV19,CASSIDLDSKAFF,TGTGCCAGTAGTATAGACCTGGACAGTAAAGCTTTCTTT
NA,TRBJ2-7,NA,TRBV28,CASSLDNRDVYF,TGTGCCAGCAGTTTAGACAACAGGGATGTATACTTC
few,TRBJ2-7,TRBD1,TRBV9,CASSVGSQGGFSYEQYF,TGTGCCAGCAGCGTCGGCTCTCAAGGGGGCTTCTCCTACGAGCAGTACTTC
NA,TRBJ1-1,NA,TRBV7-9,CASSLYSYSEAFF,TGTGCCAGCAGCTTATATAGCTACTCTGAAGCTTTCTTT
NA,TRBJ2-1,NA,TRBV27,CASRSGQFYNEQFF,TGTGCCAGCAGGTCCGGACAGTTCTACAATGAGCAGTTCTTC
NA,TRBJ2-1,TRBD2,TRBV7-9,CASSPTSAQGYNEQFF,TGTGCCAGCAGCCCGACTAGCGCTCAAGGATACAATGAGCAGTTCTTC
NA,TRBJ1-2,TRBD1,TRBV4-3,CASSPEDRASGGYTF,TGCGCCAGCAGCCCTGAGGACAGGGCCTCTGGTGGCTACACCTTC
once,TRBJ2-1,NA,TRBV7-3,CASSSAAGAHYNEQFF,TGTGCCAGCAGCTCCGCGGCGGGGGCACACTACAATGAGCAGTTCTTC
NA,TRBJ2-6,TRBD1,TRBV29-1,CSVHRDRVPSGANVLTF,TGCAGCGTTCACCGGGACAGGGTACCCTCTGGGGCCAACGTCCTGACTTTC
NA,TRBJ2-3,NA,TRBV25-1,CASSQDSKVVDTQYF,TGTGCCAGCAGCCAAGATAGCAAAGTGGTAGATACGCAGTATTTT
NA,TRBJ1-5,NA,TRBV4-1,CASSQIGGAGAGQPQHF,TGCGCCAGCAGCCAAATTGGTGGAGCCGGAGCAGGGCAGCCCCAGCATTTT
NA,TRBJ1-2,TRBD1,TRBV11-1,CASSRRDRDGYTF,TGTGCCAGCAGCCGCAGGGACAGGGATGGCTACACCTTC
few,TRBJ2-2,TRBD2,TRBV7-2,CASSLGLAGGNTGELFF,TGTGCCAGCAGCTTAGGACTAGCGGGGGGGAACACCGGGGAGCTGTTTTTT
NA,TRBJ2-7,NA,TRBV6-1,CASSREYVPYEQYF,TGTGCCAGCAGTCGGGAGTATGTCCCCTACGAGCAGTACTTC
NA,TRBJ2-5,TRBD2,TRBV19,CASSLLAGGQETQYF,TGTGCCAGTAGTTTACTAGCGGGGGGCCAAGAGACCCAGTACTTC
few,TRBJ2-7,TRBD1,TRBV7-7,CASSRDRSGEQYF,TGTGCCAGCAGCCGGGACAGATCGGGAGAGCAGTACTTC
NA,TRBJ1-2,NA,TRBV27,CASSLLGAMSYTF,TGTGCCAGCAGTTTATTGGGCGCTATGAGTTACACCTTC
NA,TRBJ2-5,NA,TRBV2,CASRGGLPETQYF,TGTGCCAGCAGGGGGGGACTGCCAGAGACCCAGTACTTC
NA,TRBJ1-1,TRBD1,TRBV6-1,CASTLKGQGGTEAFF,TGTGCCAGCACTCTAAAGGGACAGGGCGGTACTGAAGCTTTCTTT
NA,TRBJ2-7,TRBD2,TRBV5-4,CASSLAGRGVTYEQYF,TGTGCCAGCAGCTTGGCCGGGCGGGGGGTAACCTACGAGCAGTACTTC
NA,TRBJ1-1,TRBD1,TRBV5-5,CASSPWVSGGEAFF,TGTGCCAGCAGCCCGTGGGTCTCAGGGGGCGAAGCTTTCTTT
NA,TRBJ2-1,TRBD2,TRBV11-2,CASSLEPTSGNNEQFF,TGTGCCAGCAGCTTAGAACCCACTAGCGGAAACAATGAGCAGTTCTTC
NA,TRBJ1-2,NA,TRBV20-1,CSAGPGSGYTF,TGCAGTGCTGGCCCCGGGAGTGGCTACACCTTC
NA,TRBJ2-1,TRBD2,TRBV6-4,CASSGELAGGHNEQFF,TGTGCCAGCAGTGGGGAACTAGCGGGAGGCCACAATGAGCAGTTCTTC
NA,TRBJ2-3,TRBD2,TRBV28,CASSLSRTSGRGPDTQYF,TGTGCCAGCAGTTTATCACGGACTAGCGGGAGAGGTCCAGATACGCAGTATTTT
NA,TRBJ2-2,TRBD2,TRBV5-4,CASSIGTSGGELFF,TGTGCCAGCAGCATCGGGACTAGCGGCGGGGAGCTGTTTTTT